One and the same sample provided the 31 T cell receptor beta chains below, sequenced in a study of T-cell reconstitution after alpha-beta-depleted transplantation in children. Unique molecular identifiers were incorporated during preparation of the TCRbeta library. TCRdb ran MiXCR on the PCR reads and lists one entry per CDR3 protein. The sample lists hundreds of thousands of distinct CDR3 sequences; around 13% were seen once. Source: PBMCs, mostly from graft donor cells, taken 360 days after TCRalphabeta/CD19-depleted stem cell transplant. The receptors originated from a male patient between 5 and 17 years old who had a stem cell transplant for acute myeloid leukemia, so the T cells may come from the graft donor.

This clonotype is medium-sized by share. The rearrangement joins TRBV12-3 or TRBV12-4 to TRBJ2-6; no definite D call. This CDR3 comprises 15 residues. Trimming removed 6 bases from V and 5 bases from J, with 14 bases in between. CDR3 sequence: CASSPPDNRANVLTF. CDR3 nucleotide sequence: TGTGCCAGCAGCCCCCCCGACAATAGGGCCAACGTCCTGACTTTC.

This sequence joins TRBV20-1 and TRBJ2-1, with 8 bases aligning to TRBD2. Losses at the gene ends were 3 bases for V and 7 bases for J; bases not matched to a gene: 14. CDR3 size: 16 residues. Germline CDR1 reads DFQATT; CDR2 reads SNEGSKA (reference sequence). This chain's CDR3 is CSASAVQTSAGNEQFF. Here the CDR3 DNA reads TGCAGTGCTAGTGCGGTCCAGACTAGCGCTGGGAATGAGCAGTTCTTC.

The chain joins TRBV29-1 to TRBJ2-5, with TRBD1 matching 9 bases. Germline CDR1 SQVTM, CDR2 ANQGSEA. The CDR3 is made up of 12 amino acids. V lost 7 bases to trimming and J lost 5 bases; unmatched junction nucleotides: 5. CDR3: CSANRGRETQYF. As DNA, the CDR3 is TGCAGCGCAAACAGGGGGCGGGAGACCCAGTACTTC.

This clonotype was found a few times. The chain links TRBV28 to TRBJ2-7, with TRBD2 identical over 9 bases. Per germline, CDR1 MDHEN and CDR2 SYDVKM. The V and J ends lost 3 bases and 7 bases, in that order; junction bases with no gene match: 13. This CDR3 contains 16 residues. The CDR3 DNA follows: TGTGCCAGCAGTTTCAGTGGCGGGAGGGCCGATGGGGAGCAGTACTTC. This codes for CASSFSGGRADGEQYF.

This clonotype has at least ten counts. This chain joins TRBV29-1 and TRBJ2-7; TRBD2 matches at 7 bases. In germline, CDR1 is SQVTM, CDR2 ANQGSEA. Trimming cost V 3 bases and J 2 bases; bases outside gene matches: 7. This CDR3 has 14 amino acids. CDR3 in DNA: TGCAGCGTTGAGGAGTGGGAGGGCACCTACGAGCAGTACTTC. Protein product: CSVEEWEGTYEQYF.

This clonotype was counted only a few times. The chain joins TRBV29-1 to TRBJ2-7, with D unclear. This CDR3 is 13 amino acids long. V gave up 3 bases and J gave up 3 bases, with 12 bases separating them. The germline gives CDR1 SQVTM, CDR2 ANQGSEA. CDR3: CSVESTSDYEQYF. The CDR3 nucleotides read TGCAGCGTTGAGAGTACCTCGGACTACGAGCAGTACTTC.

Points on this clonotype: One junction end disagrees with the germline gene, perhaps due to a read error. The chain carries TRBV5-1 and TRBJ2-1; a possible D gene is TRBD2 (5 bases). Per germline, CDR1 SGHRS and CDR2 YFSETQ. This CDR3 comprises 14 residues. The CDR3 region has the DNA TGCACCAGCAGCTTGAAGGAGGCTAACAATGAGCAGTTCTTC. The encoded protein is CTSSLKEANNEQFF. The full variable domain, in which reference TRBV5-1 and TRBJ2-1 provide the parts outside the CDR3, is KAGVTQTPRYLIKTRGQQVTLSCSPISGHRSVSWYQQTPGQGLQFLFEYFSETQRNKGNFPGRFSGRQFSNSRSEMNVSTLELGDSALYLCTSSLKEANNEQFFGPGTRLTVL.

The V and J genes are TRBV18 and TRBJ2-7; 16 bases line up with TRBD2. The CDR3 is 16 residues long. Germline lookup yields CDR1 KGHSH and CDR2 LQKENI. V gave up 2 bases and J gave up 4 bases; unmatched junction bases: 2. As DNA, the CDR3 is TGTGCCAGCTCACCAGGGACTAGCGGGAGGGCGTACGAGCAGTACTTC. Translation: CASSPGTSGRAYEQYF.

This clonotype has a handful of counts. CDR3: CSVAGTGGAGGYTF. For the CDR3, the DNA is TGCAGCGTGGCCGGGACAGGGGGCGCAGGGGGCTACACCTTC. V usage is TRBV29-1 and J usage is TRBJ1-2, with TRBD1 identical over 12 bases. CDR1 and CDR2 (germline): SQVTM, ANQGSEA. The V and J ends lost 6 bases and 8 bases, in that order; junction bases with no gene match: 10. The CDR3 runs to 14 residues.

This sequence joins TRBV6-5 and TRBJ2-1; D is unresolved. V was pared by 0 bases and J by 0 bases, with 9 bases between. The CDR3 spans 16 residues. Germline V gene lookup returns CDR1 MNHEY and CDR2 SVGAGI. CDR3 amino acids: CASSYSRRSSYNEQFF. As DNA, the CDR3 is TGTGCCAGCAGTTACTCGAGACGGTCCTCCTACAATGAGCAGTTCTTC.

This rearrangement joins TRBV18 to TRBJ1-1, with a weak D call TRBD1 (5 bases). CDR3 length: 16 residues. The germline V and J ends were trimmed by 2 bases and 0 bases, with 13 bases remaining between them. The germline CDR1 and CDR2 sequences are KGHSH and LQKENI. The CDR3 bases are TGTGCCAGCTCACCAAAATCCGGGACGGTGAACACTGAAGCTTTCTTT. Encoded protein: CASSPKSGTVNTEAFF. Variable domain in full (rest from reference TRBV18 and TRBJ1-1): NAGVMQNPRHLVRRRGQEARLRCSPMKGHSHVYWYRQLPEEGLKFMVYLQKENIIDESGMPKERFSAEFPKEGPSILRIQQVVRGDSAAYFCASSPKSGTVNTEAFFGQGTRLTVV.

This clonotype was observed many times. The junction departs from germline at one end; a sequencing error may be responsible. V is TRBV28 and J is TRBJ2-7; 9 bases map to TRBD2. Germline V gives CDR1 MDHEN, CDR2 SYDVKM. CDR3 size: 15 residues. CDR3 bases: TGTGCCGCTAGTCGGGGGACTAGCCTCTCCCACGAGCAGTACTTC. Translating gives CAASRGTSLSHEQYF.

The sample holds a few counts of this clonotype. This chain joins TRBV7-9 and TRBJ1-5; possible D gene TRBD1, 5 bases. Germline lookup yields CDR1 SEHNR and CDR2 FQNEAQ (reference sequence). V was pared by 8 bases and J by 6 bases, with 20 bases between. There are 15 residues in the CDR3. CDR3 sequence reads: CASLAETDPSQPQHF. Here the CDR3 DNA reads TGTGCCAGCCTAGCAGAGACAGACCCAAGTCAGCCCCAGCATTTT.

V usage is TRBV20-1 and J usage is TRBJ1-5; no firm D call. The CDR3 loop spans 16 amino acids. CDR1 and CDR2 (germline): DFQATT, SNEGSKA (reference sequence). Trimming shortened V by 4 bases and J by 0 bases, and 16 bases separated the two germline ends. The CDR3 loop reads CSATLGLFDSNQPQHF. CDR3 in DNA: TGCAGTGCTACACTGGGGTTATTCGATAGCAATCAGCCCCAGCATTTT.

CDR3 in amino acids: CASSFSGRGREQFF. CDR3 DNA: TGTGCCAGCAGTTTTAGCGGGAGGGGCCGTGAGCAGTTCTTC. The V call is TRBV28, the J call TRBJ2-1; 11 bases agree with TRBD2. The CDR3 loop spans 14 amino acids. Looked up from germline, CDR1 is MDHEN and CDR2 is SYDVKM. The junction had 4 bases not matched to a gene; V was cut back by 3 bases and J by 9 bases.

The chain links TRBV12-3 or TRBV12-4 to TRBJ2-2; 7 bases match TRBD1. There are 16 residues in the CDR3. J lost 1 base, V lost 5 bases, and 7 bases had no gene match. The CDR3 DNA is TGTGCCAGCAGTCTTGGGGGACAGCTGAACACCGGGGAGCTGTTTTTT. This sequence encodes CASSLGGQLNTGELFF.

The CDR3 region is CSSQDKTQYF. In DNA form, the CDR3 reads TGCAGCTCCCAAGACAAGACCCAGTACTTC. The V and J genes are TRBV29-1 and TRBJ2-5; no clear D gene. Between the trimmed V and J ends, which lost 8 bases and 6 bases, there was a span of 10 bases. The CDR3 loop spans 10 amino acids. Germline-derived CDR1 and CDR2 are SQVTM and ANQGSEA. Variable domain in full (rest from reference TRBV29-1 and TRBJ2-5): SAVISQKPSRDICQRGTSLTIQCQVDSQVTMMFWYRQQPGQSLTLIATANQGSEATYESGFVIDKFPISRPNLTFSTLTVSNMSPEDSSIYLCSSQDKTQYFGPGTRLLVL.

This clonotype occurred many times. This sequence joins TRBV14 and TRBJ2-1, with D unresolved. V was clipped by 0 bases and J by 6 bases, with 6 bases between them. CDR1 is SGHDN, CDR2 FVKESK, per germline. This CDR3 region has 13 residues. The CDR3 region is CASSQELGNEQFF. In DNA form, the CDR3 reads TGTGCCAGCAGCCAAGAGTTGGGCAATGAGCAGTTCTTC.

This chain connects TRBV29-1 to TRBJ2-5; the match to TRBD1 covers 7 bases. The CDR3 runs to 10 residues. J lost 13 bases, V lost 4 bases, and 6 bases had no gene match. Germline CDR1 and CDR2: SQVTM and ANQGSEA. The CDR3 DNA reads TGCAGCGTTGGGACAGGCCTCCCGTACTTC. It encodes CSVGTGLPYF.

This clonotype was seen more than once but under ten times. The chain recombines TRBV24-1 with TRBJ1-5; TRBD1 is a possible D gene (6 bases). Germline values: CDR1 KGHDR, CDR2 SFDVKD. The CDR3 sequence is 15 residues long. Trimming took 3 bases from V and 2 from J, leaving 10 bases between them. The CDR3 DNA follows: TGTGCCACCAGTGATCCGCGACAGGGCAATCAGCCCCAGCATTTT. Translation gives CATSDPRQGNQPQHF.

There are a few counts of this clonotype. The gene calls are TRBV12-3 or TRBV12-4 and TRBJ2-1, with 9 bases aligning to TRBD2. The CDR3 has 11 residues. The CDR3 DNA reads as TGTGCTAGCGGGAGATGGAATGAGCAGTTCTTC. As protein: CASGRWNEQFF.

In this sample, this clonotype turned up many times. V gene TRBV9 combines with J gene TRBJ2-7; D ambiguous. V was cut by 2 bases and J by 1 base, with 13 bases left in between. The CDR3 totals 15 residues. From germline, CDR1 is SGDLS and CDR2 YYNGEE. The chain's CDR3 is CASSVRPAPSYEQYF. In nucleotides, the CDR3 is TGTGCCAGCAGCGTGCGTCCTGCCCCATCCTACGAGCAGTACTTC. Supplemented by reference TRBV9 and TRBJ2-7, the full variable domain reads DSGVTQTPKHLITATGQRVTLRCSPRSGDLSVYWYQQSLDQGLQFLIQYYNGEERAKGNILERFSAQQFPDLHSELNLSSLELGDSALYFCASSVRPAPSYEQYFGPGTRLTVT.

This clonotype was seen a handful of times. The chain combines TRBV6-2 or TRBV6-3 with TRBJ2-3; 14 positions match TRBD2. Per germline, CDR1 MNHEY and CDR2 SVGEGT. The CDR3 runs to 18 residues. V was clipped by 6 bases and J by 5 bases; unmatched bases: 13. The DNA of the CDR3 is TGTGCCAGCAGGCGCCTCACCGGGACTAGCGGGAGTAAAGATACGCAGTATTTT. Amino acid sequence: CASRRLTGTSGSKDTQYF.

This clonotype was seen a few times. V is TRBV7-3 and J is TRBJ2-1; tentatively, D is TRBD1 (5 bases). Germline loops: CDR1 SGHTA, CDR2 FQGTGA. There are 15 residues in the CDR3. V lost 0 bases and J lost 6, with 12 bases in between. CDR3 in amino acids: CASSLTAGSGNEQFF. The DNA for the CDR3 is TGTGCCAGCAGCTTAACGGCAGGGTCCGGCAATGAGCAGTTCTTC.

This chain connects TRBV2 to TRBJ2-1, with 12 bases matching TRBD2. Trimming took 9 bases from V and 0 from J; bases not matched to a gene: 9. Germline CDR1 is SNHLY and CDR2 is FYNNEI. The CDR3 runs to 17 residues. The CDR3 sequence: CASAGTSGFRSYNEQFF. In DNA form, the CDR3 reads TGTGCCAGTGCCGGGACTAGCGGGTTCCGCTCCTACAATGAGCAGTTCTTC.

This clonotype was seen only a few times. This chain links TRBV5-1 with TRBJ2-4; 9 bases agree with TRBD1. CDR1 and CDR2 (germline): SGHRS, YFSETQ. This CDR3 spans 12 amino acids. V gave up 1 base and J gave up 15 bases; unmatched junction bases: 5. The CDR3 region is CASSLLPGQGYF. The CDR3 bases are TGCGCCAGCAGCTTGCTCCCGGGACAGGGGTACTTC.

There are a few counts of this clonotype. The CDR3 reads CASSHRSRMEQYF. The CDR3 DNA sequence: TGTGCCAGCAGCCACCGCAGTCGAATGGAGCAGTACTTC. This rearrangement joins TRBV14 to TRBJ2-7, with unresolved D. Germline CDR1 is SGHDN and CDR2 is FVKESK. Trimming removed 3 bases at V and 7 bases at J, with 13 bases between. CDR3 size: 13 residues. The whole variable domain, remainder taken from reference TRBV14 and TRBJ2-7, is EAGVTQFPSHSVIEKGQTVTLRCDPISGHDNLYWYRRVMGKEIKFLLHFVKESKQDESGMPNNRFLAERTGGTYSTLKVQPAELEDSGVYFCASSHRSRMEQYFGPGTRLTVT.

This clonotype was detected ten times or more. The chain joins TRBV28 to TRBJ2-1; 7 bases line up with TRBD2. Germline lookup yields CDR1 MDHEN and CDR2 SYDVKM. V shed 2 bases, J shed 0 bases, and the junction held 1 base outside the gene matches. The CDR3 loop spans 15 amino acids. The CDR3: CASSLSGVSYNEQFF. The DNA of the CDR3 is TGTGCCAGCAGTTTAAGCGGGGTCTCCTACAATGAGCAGTTCTTC. Together with reference TRBV28 and TRBJ2-1, the CDR3 gives the full variable domain: DVKVTQSSRYLVKRTGEKVFLECVQDMDHENMFWYRQDPGLGLRLIYFSYDVKMKEKGDIPEGYSVSREKKERFSLILESASTNQTSMYLCASSLSGVSYNEQFFGPGTRLTVL.

This clonotype was counted many times. The chain joins TRBV6-2 or TRBV6-3 to TRBJ2-1; 8 bases agree with TRBD2. Unmatched junction bases numbered 2, after V lost 3 bases and J lost 10 bases. Germline values: CDR1 MNHEY, CDR2 SVGEGT. The CDR3 runs 12 residues. The CDR3 nucleotides read TGTGCCAGCAGTTATTGGACTAGCGAGCAGTTCTTC. Encoded protein: CASSYWTSEQFF.

V and J are TRBV3-1 and TRBJ2-7, with 11 bases lining up with TRBD1. The CDR3 extends over 13 amino acids. CDR1 is LGHDT, CDR2 YNNKEL, per germline (reference sequence). With 11 bases clipped from V and 2 bases from J, the junction kept 5 bases outside the gene matches. The CDR3 coding sequence is TGTGCCGGACAGGGGGCTGTTACCTACGAGCAGTACTTC. This sequence encodes CAGQGAVTYEQYF.

This clonotype was observed many times. The rearrangement links TRBV20-1 to TRBJ2-1, with D possibly being TRBD2 (6 bases). CDR3 length equals 16 residues. Germline CDR1 is DFQATT and CDR2 is SNEGSKA (reference sequence). V was clipped by 5 bases and J by 7 bases, with 24 bases between them. The CDR3 DNA reads as TGCAGTGCTCCCCCCCGAGGATGGCGGGAAATGAATGAGCAGTTCTTC. It yields the protein CSAPPRGWREMNEQFF.